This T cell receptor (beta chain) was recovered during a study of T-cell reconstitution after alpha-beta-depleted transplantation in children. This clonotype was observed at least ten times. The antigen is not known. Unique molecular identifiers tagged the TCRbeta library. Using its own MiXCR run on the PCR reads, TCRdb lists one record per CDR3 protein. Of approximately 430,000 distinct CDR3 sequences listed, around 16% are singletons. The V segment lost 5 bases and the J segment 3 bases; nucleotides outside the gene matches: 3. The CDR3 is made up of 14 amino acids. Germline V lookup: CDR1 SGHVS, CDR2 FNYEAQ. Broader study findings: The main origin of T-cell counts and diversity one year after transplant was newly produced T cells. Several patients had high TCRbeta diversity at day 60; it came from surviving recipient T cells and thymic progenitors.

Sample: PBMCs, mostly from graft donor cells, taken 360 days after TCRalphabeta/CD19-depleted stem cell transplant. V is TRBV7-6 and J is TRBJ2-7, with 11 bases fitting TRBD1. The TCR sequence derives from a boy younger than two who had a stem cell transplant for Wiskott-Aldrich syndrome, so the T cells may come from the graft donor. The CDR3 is CASSPGTGGYEQYF. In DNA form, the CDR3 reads TGTGCCAGCAGCCCCGGGACAGGGGGCTACGAGCAGTACTTC.